Detailed here is one TCR beta chain. These data come from a study of T cell changes during pregnancy in multiple sclerosis. TCRdb keeps only in-frame clones here, not all; method: immunoSEQ multiplex PCR. Of under 55,000 clones in the sample, around 94% were seen once. Trimming took off 5 bases at V and 6 bases at J, with 10 bases between the two ends. The V gene's germline CDR1 is SGHTA and CDR2 FQGTGA. This CDR3 is built from 13 residues. The starting material was CD4+ T cells from peripheral blood mononuclear cells, obtained in the third trimester of pregnancy. This sequence originates from a female donor with multiple sclerosis, enrolled in a pregnancy study. This chain joins TRBV7-3 and TRBJ2-2, with D possibly being TRBD1 (5 bases). The CDR3, as DNA: TGTGCCAGCAGCACTCAGGGATCCGGGGAGCTGTTTTTT. This encodes CASSTQGSGELFF.